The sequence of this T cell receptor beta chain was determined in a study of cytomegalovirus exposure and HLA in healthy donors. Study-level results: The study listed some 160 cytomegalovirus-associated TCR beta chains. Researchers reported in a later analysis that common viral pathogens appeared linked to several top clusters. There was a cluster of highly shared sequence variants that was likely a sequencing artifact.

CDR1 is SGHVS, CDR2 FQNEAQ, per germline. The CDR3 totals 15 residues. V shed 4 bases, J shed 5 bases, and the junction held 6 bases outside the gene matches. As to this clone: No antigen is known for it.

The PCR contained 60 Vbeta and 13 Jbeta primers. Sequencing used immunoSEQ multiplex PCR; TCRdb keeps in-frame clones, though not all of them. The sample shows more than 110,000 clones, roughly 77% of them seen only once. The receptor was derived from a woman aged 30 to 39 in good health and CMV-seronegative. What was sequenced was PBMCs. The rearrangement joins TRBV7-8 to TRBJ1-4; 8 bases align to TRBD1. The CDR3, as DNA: TGTGCCAGCAGCTCTCCGGGACAGGAAAATGAAAAACTGTTTTTT. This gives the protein CASSSPGQENEKLFF.